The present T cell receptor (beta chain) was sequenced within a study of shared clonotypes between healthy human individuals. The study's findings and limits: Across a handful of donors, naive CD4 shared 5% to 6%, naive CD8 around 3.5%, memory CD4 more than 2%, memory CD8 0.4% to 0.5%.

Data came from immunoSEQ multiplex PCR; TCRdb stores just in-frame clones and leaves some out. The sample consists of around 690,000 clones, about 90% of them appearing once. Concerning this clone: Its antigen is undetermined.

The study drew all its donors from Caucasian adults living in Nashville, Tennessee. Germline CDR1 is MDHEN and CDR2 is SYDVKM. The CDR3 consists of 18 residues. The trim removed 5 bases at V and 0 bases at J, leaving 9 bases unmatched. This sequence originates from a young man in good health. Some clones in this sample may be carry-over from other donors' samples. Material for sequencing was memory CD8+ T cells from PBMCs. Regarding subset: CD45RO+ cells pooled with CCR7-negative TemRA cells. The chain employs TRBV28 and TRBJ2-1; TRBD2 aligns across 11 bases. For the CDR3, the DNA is TGTGCCAGCAGTACCCCGAGACTAGCGGGGTACTCCTACAATGAGCAGTTCTTC. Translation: CASSTPRLAGYSYNEQFF.